The entry below describes one T cell receptor (beta chain). What it recognizes is unknown. 60 Vbeta and 13 Jbeta primers were used in PCR. Libraries were prepared by immunoSEQ multiplex PCR; TCRdb keeps only in-frame clonotypes and omits some of them. The sample has about 170,000 clones, about 82% seen once; the top ten hold 1%. This CDR3 contains 15 residues. V was trimmed by 5 bases and J by 4 bases, leaving 17 bases between them. Germline CDR1 SGHTA, CDR2 FQGNSA. The data derive from a study of cytomegalovirus exposure and HLA in healthy donors. Regarding the study as a whole: A later analysis linked a missense DCLRE1C variant to TCR beta V- and J-gene trimming.

Input material: PBMCs. The J gene is TRBJ1-1, the V gene TRBV7-2; maybe TRBD1 (6 bases). The receptor's source is a woman aged 50 to 60 in good health and CMV-seropositive. CDR3 nucleotide sequence: TGTGCCAGCAGCCATACAGGGTGGGTCGGCACTGAAGCTTTCTTT. Amino acids: CASSHTGWVGTEAFF.